This is a list of T cell receptor beta chains from one sample in a study of shared clonotypes between healthy human individuals. Clones were sequenced by immunoSEQ multiplex PCR, and TCRdb holds only the in-frame ones, with some missing. The sample yields about 2.2 million clones, approximately 92% seen once. Sample: naive CD8+ T cells from PBMCs. The origin of the receptors is a man younger than 35 in good health. Some clones in this sample may be carry-over from other donors' samples. CDR3s include the opening cysteine and the closing phenylalanine or tryptophan. The order of the fields is clone size, V gene, J gene, D gene, CDR3 protein, CDR3 DNA. The D gene is left open where the match is weak. Clone size is stated in some rows and not others, as once, few, many or a class when expanded.

clone_size: once; v_call: TRBV4-3; j_call: TRBJ2-7; d_call: -; cdr3_aa: CASSQNRGGYEQYF; cdr3_nt: TGCGCCAGCAGCCAAAACAGGGGGGGGTACGAGCAGTACTTC
clone_size: -; v_call: TRBV7-9; j_call: TRBJ2-3; d_call: -; cdr3_aa: CASSPPRVGSGTDTQYF; cdr3_nt: TGTGCCAGCAGCCCCCCCAGGGTGGGTAGCGGCACAGATACGCAGTATTTT
clone_size: -; v_call: TRBV9; j_call: TRBJ2-7; d_call: TRBD1; cdr3_aa: CASSARDRGYEQYF; cdr3_nt: TGTGCCAGCAGCGCCCGGGACAGGGGTTACGAGCAGTACTTC
clone_size: -; v_call: TRBV2; j_call: TRBJ2-3; d_call: -; cdr3_aa: CASSEPLPDTQYF; cdr3_nt: TGTGCCAGCAGTGAACCCCTCCCAGATACGCAGTATTTT
clone_size: -; v_call: TRBV9; j_call: TRBJ2-1; d_call: -; cdr3_aa: CASSVDGWHEQFF; cdr3_nt: TGTGCCAGCAGCGTAGACGGGTGGCATGAGCAGTTCTTC
clone_size: -; v_call: TRBV4-1; j_call: TRBJ1-5; d_call: -; cdr3_aa: CWPLRQQCPGQGVQPQHF; cdr3_nt: -
clone_size: -; v_call: TRBV6-1; j_call: TRBJ2-7; d_call: TRBD2; cdr3_aa: CASSEAKGLAGPYEQYF; cdr3_nt: TGTGCCAGCAGTGAAGCCAAGGGACTAGCGGGTCCCTACGAGCAGTACTTC
clone_size: -; v_call: TRBV18; j_call: TRBJ2-1; d_call: TRBD1; cdr3_aa: CASSRDRDYNEQFF; cdr3_nt: TGTGCCAGCTCAAGGGACAGGGACTACAATGAGCAGTTCTTC
clone_size: -; v_call: TRBV27; j_call: TRBJ2-3; d_call: -; cdr3_aa: CASSLDLPRPDTQYF; cdr3_nt: TGTGCCAGCAGCCTGGACTTACCACGACCAGATACGCAGTATTTT
clone_size: -; v_call: TRBV28; j_call: TRBJ1-2; d_call: -; cdr3_aa: CASSFRGGGYGYTF; cdr3_nt: TGTGCCAGCAGTTTCCGCGGGGGCGGCTATGGCTACACCTTC
clone_size: -; v_call: TRBV11-2; j_call: TRBJ1-4; d_call: TRBD1; cdr3_aa: CASSTRQGFMTNEKLFF; cdr3_nt: TGTGCCAGCAGCACGAGACAGGGTTTTATGACTAATGAAAAACTGTTTTTT
clone_size: -; v_call: TRBV27; j_call: TRBJ2-3; d_call: -; cdr3_aa: CASWRSGEYTQYF; cdr3_nt: TGTGCCAGCTGGAGAAGTGGGGAATATACGCAGTATTTT
clone_size: once; v_call: TRBV7-9; j_call: TRBJ2-1; d_call: TRBD2; cdr3_aa: CASRGPGLAPSDEQFF; cdr3_nt: TGTGCCAGCAGGGGACCGGGACTAGCGCCCTCGGATGAGCAGTTCTTC
clone_size: -; v_call: TRBV7-2; j_call: TRBJ1-1; d_call: -; cdr3_aa: CASSYGDIRAGTEAFF; cdr3_nt: TGTGCCAGCAGTTACGGAGACATAAGGGCGGGGACTGAAGCTTTCTTT
clone_size: -; v_call: TRBV7-9; j_call: TRBJ2-7; d_call: -; cdr3_aa: CASSLVMGAVSEQYF; cdr3_nt: TGTGCCAGCAGCTTAGTCATGGGCGCGGTTAGTGAGCAGTACTTC
clone_size: -; v_call: TRBV28; j_call: TRBJ1-5; d_call: -; cdr3_aa: CASSRRGLGNQPQHF; cdr3_nt: TGTGCCAGCAGTCGTAGGGGGTTGGGCAATCAGCCCCAGCATTTT
clone_size: -; v_call: TRBV11-3; j_call: TRBJ2-1; d_call: -; cdr3_aa: CASSFTGSSYNEQFF; cdr3_nt: TGTGCCAGCAGCTTCACAGGGAGCTCCTACAATGAGCAGTTCTTC
clone_size: -; v_call: TRBV2; j_call: TRBJ1-1; d_call: -; cdr3_aa: CASSEGPWNTEAFF; cdr3_nt: TGTGCCAGCAGTGAAGGTCCCTGGAACACTGAAGCTTTCTTT
clone_size: -; v_call: TRBV27; j_call: TRBJ1-4; d_call: TRBD1; cdr3_aa: CASSEQGARQKLFF; cdr3_nt: TGTGCCAGCAGTGAACAGGGGGCGCGGCAAAAACTGTTTTTT
clone_size: few; v_call: TRBV9; j_call: TRBJ1-1; d_call: -; cdr3_aa: CASSSGTGATEAFF; cdr3_nt: TGTGCCAGCAGCTCAGGGACTGGGGCCACTGAAGCTTTCTTT
clone_size: -; v_call: TRBV11-2; j_call: TRBJ2-2; d_call: TRBD1; cdr3_aa: CASSSGTGGYTGELFF; cdr3_nt: TGTGCCAGCAGCTCCGGGACAGGGGGCTACACCGGGGAGCTGTTTTTT
clone_size: -; v_call: TRBV7-2; j_call: TRBJ2-7; d_call: -; cdr3_aa: CASSFGLSYEQYF; cdr3_nt: TGTGCCAGCAGCTTCGGCCTATCCTACGAGCAGTACTTC
clone_size: -; v_call: TRBV6-6; j_call: TRBJ1-2; d_call: -; cdr3_aa: CASSYPDRPDGYTF; cdr3_nt: TGTGCCAGCAGTTACCCCGACAGGCCCGATGGCTACACCTTC
clone_size: -; v_call: TRBV19; j_call: TRBJ2-2; d_call: TRBD1; cdr3_aa: CASSILQGDGELFF; cdr3_nt: TGTGCCAGTAGTATCCTACAGGGGGACGGGGAGCTGTTTTTT
clone_size: once; v_call: TRBV5-4; j_call: TRBJ2-1; d_call: TRBD2; cdr3_aa: CASSLGLAVDEQFF; cdr3_nt: TGTGCCAGCAGCTTAGGACTAGCGGTCGATGAGCAGTTCTTC
clone_size: -; v_call: TRBV28; j_call: TRBJ2-5; d_call: -; cdr3_aa: CASSPVEGPSEQYF; cdr3_nt: TGTGCCAGCAGCCCTGTGGAGGGGCCGTCGGAGCAGTACTTC
clone_size: -; v_call: TRBV27; j_call: TRBJ2-7; d_call: -; cdr3_aa: CASSNLRDSFYEQYF; cdr3_nt: TGTGCCAGCAGCAACCTCCGGGACTCATTCTACGAGCAGTACTTC
clone_size: -; v_call: TRBV27; j_call: TRBJ1-2; d_call: TRBD1; cdr3_aa: CASGKQGLSYGYTF; cdr3_nt: TGTGCCAGCGGGAAACAGGGGTTGTCGTATGGCTACACCTTC
clone_size: -; v_call: TRBV5-8; j_call: TRBJ1-5; d_call: -; cdr3_aa: CASSLGNWGNQPQHF; cdr3_nt: TGTGCCAGCAGCTTGGGAAACTGGGGCAATCAGCCCCAGCATTTT
clone_size: -; v_call: TRBV7-9; j_call: TRBJ2-7; d_call: -; cdr3_aa: CASSLAHSEQYF; cdr3_nt: TGTGCCAGCAGCTTAGCGCACAGCGAGCAGTACTTC
clone_size: -; v_call: TRBV9; j_call: TRBJ2-7; d_call: -; cdr3_aa: CASSAGIDYEQYF; cdr3_nt: TGTGCCAGCAGCGCAGGGATAGACTACGAGCAGTACTTC
clone_size: -; v_call: TRBV7-2; j_call: TRBJ2-7; d_call: -; cdr3_aa: CASSWGGGRTTYEQYF; cdr3_nt: TGTGCCAGCAGCTGGGGAGGAGGACGTACCACCTACGAGCAGTACTTC
clone_size: -; v_call: TRBV9; j_call: TRBJ2-3; d_call: TRBD2; cdr3_aa: CASSTPRGGGTSGTDTQYF; cdr3_nt: TGTGCCAGCAGCACCCCGAGGGGAGGAGGGACTAGCGGCACAGATACGCAGTATTTT